One and the same sample provided the 3 T cell receptor beta chains below, sequenced in a study of T cell responses to AZD1222 COVID-19 vaccine. The data were produced by immunoSEQ multiplex PCR, yet TCRdb's version contains in-frame clones alone and is incomplete. The table shows over 120,000 clones, with about 92% occurring only once. The specimen comprised peripheral blood, sampled 28 days after the second AZD1222 dose. The receptors originated from an adult who received the AZD1222 COVID-19 vaccine.

Here the CDR3 reads CASTLGQVAYEQYF. The CDR3 DNA reads TGTGCCAGCACCCTCGGGCAGGTTGCCTACGAGCAGTACTTC. This chain connects TRBV5-6 to TRBJ2-7; D unclear. V was clipped by 6 bases and J by 2 bases, with 15 bases between them. The germline V gene has CDR1 SGHDT and CDR2 YYEEEE. The CDR3 sequence is 14 residues long. The full variable domain, with the rest looked up from reference TRBV5-6 and TRBJ2-7, is DAGVTQSPTHLIKTRGQQVTLRCSPKSGHDTVSWYQQALGQGPQFIFQYYEEEERQRGNFPDRFSGHQFPNYSSELNVNALLLGDSALYLCASTLGQVAYEQYFGPGTRLTVT.

This chain uses TRBV5-4 with TRBJ2-5; the D gene is possibly TRBD2 (6 bases). Germline loops: CDR1 SGHNT, CDR2 YYREEE (reference sequence). V lost 4 bases, J lost 5 bases, and 18 bases lay in between. The length of the CDR3 is 15 residues. DNA for the CDR3: TGTGCCAGCAGCGAGGGCCTATCTGGGGGGGAGACCCAGTACTTC. Residues: CASSEGLSGGETQYF.

The chain links TRBV6-5 to TRBJ1-2; 7 positions match TRBD1. In germline, CDR1 is MNHEY, CDR2 SVGAGI. J lost 5 bases, V lost 1 base, and 7 bases had no gene match. This CDR3 has 15 residues. The CDR3 coding sequence is TGTGCCAGCAGTTACTTCGGGACAGCCAAGTATGGCTACACCTTC. Protein sequence: CASSYFGTAKYGYTF.